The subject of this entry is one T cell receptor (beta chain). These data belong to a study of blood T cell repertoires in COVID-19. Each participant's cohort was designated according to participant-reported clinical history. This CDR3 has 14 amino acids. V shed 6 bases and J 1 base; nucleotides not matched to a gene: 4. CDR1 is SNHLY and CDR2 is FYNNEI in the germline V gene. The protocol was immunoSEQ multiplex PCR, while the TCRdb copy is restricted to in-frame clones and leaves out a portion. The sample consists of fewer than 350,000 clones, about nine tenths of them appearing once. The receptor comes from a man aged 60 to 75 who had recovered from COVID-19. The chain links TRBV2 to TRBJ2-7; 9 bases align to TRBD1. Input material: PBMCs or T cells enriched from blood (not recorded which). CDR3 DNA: TGTGCCAGCAGGCGGGACAGGGTATCCTACGAGCAGTACTTC. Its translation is CASRRDRVSYEQYF.